A selection of T cell receptor beta chains follows, all from one sample in a study of identifying expanded T cells in peripheral blood. Clones were sequenced by immunoSEQ multiplex PCR, and TCRdb holds only the in-frame ones, with some missing. The sample shows some 78,000 clones, around 90% of them seen only once. Material for sequencing was blood. Source of these receptors: a person aged 18-70 years in good health. The CDR3 runs from the conserved cysteine through the conserved F or W. D genes are given only for firm matches. Some rows have no size entry. The others give once, few or many, or a class for an expanded clone.

clone_size j_call d_call v_call cdr3_aa cdr3_nt
- TRBJ1-2 - TRBV28 CASSLWGSHINGYTF TGTGCCAGCAGTTTATGGGGCAGCCACATTAATGGCTACACCTTC
once TRBJ1-2 - TRBV6-5 CASTPVGANYGYTF TGTGCCAGCACCCCAGTAGGAGCTAACTATGGCTACACCTTC
- TRBJ2-2 - TRBV19 CASTLLGLPANTGELFF TGTGCCAGTACCCTATTGGGACTCCCCGCGAACACCGGGGAGCTGTTTTTT
- TRBJ1-2 TRBD1 TRBV9 CASSAGQGLYYGYTF TGTGCCAGCAGCGCGGGACAGGGATTGTACTATGGCTACACCTTC
- TRBJ2-5 TRBD1 TRBV18 CASSPRTGVGETQYF TGTGCCAGCTCACCGCGGACAGGGGTTGGGGAGACCCAGTACTTC
- TRBJ1-1 - TRBV4-3 CASSQREGTEAFF TGCGCCAGCAGCCAGCGAGAGGGCACTGAAGCTTTCTTT
- TRBJ2-5 - TRBV7-8 CASSLFDF TGTGCCAGCAGCTTATTTGACTTC
- TRBJ1-1 - TRBV4-1 CASSQDWVNTEAFF TGCGCCAGCAGCCAAGATTGGGTGAACACTGAAGCTTTCTTT
- TRBJ2-6 - TRBV9 CASSVSSISSGANVLTF TGTGCCAGCAGCGTTTCGAGCATCTCCTCTGGGGCCAACGTCCTGACTTTC
many TRBJ2-2 TRBD2 TRBV9 CASSSRTSGANTGELFF TGTGCCAGCAGCTCGCGGACTAGCGGGGCGAACACCGGGGAGCTGTTTTTT
- TRBJ1-6 - TRBV4-3 CASSQDWDSPLHF TGCGCCAGCAGCCAAGATTGGGATTCACCCCTCCACTTT
- TRBJ1-3 - TRBV6-5 CASSYTFSGNTIYF TGTGCCAGCAGTTACACATTCTCTGGAAACACCATATATTTT
- TRBJ1-2 - TRBV4-2 CASSQDRRVGLGYTF TGTGCCAGCAGCCAAGACAGGAGGGTGGGACTTGGCTACACCTTC
- TRBJ1-1 - TRBV11-2 CASSSLMNTEAFF TGTGCCAGCAGCTCTCTAATGAACACTGAAGCTTTCTTT
- TRBJ2-7 TRBD2 TRBV11-2 CASSLMTGGEYEQYF TGTGCCAGCAGCCTCATGACGGGGGGGGAGTACGAGCAGTACTTC
few TRBJ1-1 TRBD1 TRBV7-9 CANSKTGDTEAFF TGTGCCAACTCGAAGACAGGGGACACTGAAGCTTTCTTT
- TRBJ2-7 - TRBV5-8 CASNPGEIYYEQYF TGTGCCAGCAACCCCGGGGAAATCTACTACGAGCAGTACTTC
once TRBJ2-3 TRBD1 TRBV13 CASSSAGTASTDTQYF TGTGCCAGCAGCTCCGCCGGGACAGCAAGCACAGATACGCAGTATTTT
- TRBJ2-3 TRBD1 TRBV4-3 CASSQGAAGGTDTQYF TGCGCCAGCAGCCAAGGAGCGGCAGGGGGAACAGATACGCAGTATTTT
- TRBJ2-3 TRBD1 TRBV15 CATSRTTGTSSTDTQYF TGTGCCACCAGCAGGACGACAGGGACCTCGAGCACAGATACGCAGTATTTT
- TRBJ1-6 TRBD1 TRBV4-3 CASSRDRGLLDWSPLHF TGCGCCAGCAGCCGAGACAGGGGGCTCTTGGATTGGTCACCCCTCCACTTT
- TRBJ1-3 - TRBV10-2 CASQTGNTIYF TGCGCCAGCCAGACTGGAAACACCATATATTTT
- TRBJ1-4 TRBD1 TRBV7-9 CASSHPWGQGSEKLFF TGTGCCAGCAGCCACCCGTGGGGACAGGGATCGGAAAAACTGTTTTTT
- TRBJ2-2 - TRBV5-4 CASSSQGNTGELFF TGTGCCAGCAGCTCCCAGGGGAACACCGGGGAGCTGTTTTTT
- TRBJ1-1 - TRBV11-3 CASSLGGNTEAFF TGTGCCAGCAGCCTCGGAGGTAACACTGAAGCTTTCTTT
- TRBJ2-7 - TRBV4-2 CASSHEIGLGGYEQYF TGTGCCAGCAGCCATGAAATTGGACTCGGAGGTTACGAGCAGTACTTC
- TRBJ2-5 - TRBV7-8 CASNNGIQETQYF TGTGCCAGCAACAACGGCATACAAGAGACCCAGTACTTC
- TRBJ2-5 TRBD1 TRBV29-1 CSVRTGLIQETQYF TGCAGCGTGCGGACAGGCCTGATTCAAGAGACCCAGTACTTC
- TRBJ2-5 - TRBV2 CASSDPWTGQETQYF TGTGCCAGCAGTGACCCTTGGACGGGACAAGAGACCCAGTACTTC
- TRBJ2-4 - TRBV5-6 CASSFSGAKNIQYF TGTGCCAGCAGCTTCAGTGGTGCCAAAAACATTCAGTACTTC
- TRBJ1-1 - TRBV4-3 CASSQDPGRNTEAFF TGCGCCAGCAGCCAAGATCCAGGGAGGAACACTGAAGCTTTCTTT
- TRBJ2-3 TRBD2 TRBV10-3 CAISGARHGRGVNTDTQYF TGTGCCATCAGTGGAGCGCGGCATGGGCGGGGGGTTAACACAGATACGCAGTATTTT
- TRBJ2-5 - TRBV6-1 CASTQGLQETQYF TGTGCCAGCACTCAGGGGCTCCAAGAGACCCAGTACTTC
- TRBJ2-3 TRBD2 TRBV10-3 CAISESLGGYTQYF TGTGCCATCAGTGAGTCCCTGGGAGGGTATACGCAGTATTTT
- TRBJ1-1 TRBD1 TRBV7-8 CASSPNPGGGPEAFF TGTGCCAGCAGCCCAAACCCAGGGGGCGGGCCTGAAGCTTTCTTT
- TRBJ1-6 - TRBV30 CAWGRGGGSYNSPLHF TGTGCCTGGGGTAGAGGAGGGGGCTCCTATAATTCACCCCTCCACTTT
once TRBJ1-6 - TRBV30 CAWGPIQGNSPLHF TGTGCCTGGGGTCCAATACAGGGTAACTCACCCCTCCACTTT
- TRBJ2-7 TRBD2 TRBV4-3 CASSLGTSGEASAYEQYF TGCGCCAGCAGCCTCGGGACTAGCGGGGAAGCCAGTGCCTACGAGCAGTACTTC
- TRBJ2-2 - TRBV27 CASRTTLVDTGELFF TGTGCCAGCAGAACAACATTAGTGGACACCGGGGAGCTGTTTTTT
- TRBJ2-1 TRBD2 TRBV7-2 CASSSRSGGTFGEQFF TGTGCCAGCAGCTCCCGTAGCGGGGGGACATTCGGTGAGCAGTTCTTC
- TRBJ1-2 - TRBV7-9 CALARREFYGYTF TGTGCCCTCGCAAGACGGGAATTCTATGGCTACACCTTC
- TRBJ2-2 TRBD1 TRBV7-9 CASSDRQGTTGELFF TGTGCCAGCAGCGACCGACAGGGGACCACCGGGGAGCTGTTTTTT
few TRBJ1-3 - TRBV28 CASSGPSGNTIYF TGTGCCAGCAGTGGCCCCTCTGGAAACACCATATATTTT
- TRBJ1-6 - TRBV7-2 CASSLEGGYSPLHF TGTGCCAGCAGCTTAGAAGGGGGGTATTCACCCCTCCACTTT
- TRBJ2-3 - TRBV28 CASSYHPSTDTQYF TGTGCCAGCAGTTATCACCCCTCCACAGATACGCAGTATTTT
- TRBJ1-2 - TRBV6-6 CASSPLFPLGGYGYTF TGTGCCAGCAGCCCACTATTTCCGCTCGGGGGCTATGGCTACACCTTC
- TRBJ2-5 TRBD1 TRBV4-3 CASSHTGTAQETQYF TGCGCCAGCAGCCACACCGGGACAGCGCAAGAGACCCAGTACTTC
- TRBJ1-2 - TRBV29-1 CSVEGQGRRGGYTF TGCAGCGTTGAAGGGCAGGGTCGGAGAGGTGGCTACACCTTC
- TRBJ1-2 - TRBV6-5 CASSYSIRGSYGYTF TGTGCCAGCAGTTACTCGATCCGGGGAAGTTATGGCTACACCTTC
- TRBJ1-3 - TRBV15 CATSRDIDRHSGNTIYF TGTGCCACCAGCAGAGATATCGACAGACACTCTGGAAACACCATATATTTT
few TRBJ2-1 - TRBV4-3 CASSQDGSEAYNEQFF TGCGCCAGCAGCCAAGATGGGTCGGAAGCCTACAATGAGCAGTTCTTC